This passage covers 8 T cell receptor beta chains from one sample sequenced in a study of T cell repertoires in cytomegalovirus infection. A single record per CDR3 protein comes from TCRdb applying MiXCR to the reads. The table lists 700,000 to 900,000 distinct CDR3 sequences, about 29% of them singletons. These receptors lack a known antigen. The material was cultured CD8+ T cells from PBMCs, obtained from culture after CMV antigen stimulation. These receptors originate from a human donor in good health (CMV status not recorded). Some clones in this sample may be carry-over from other donors' samples.

This clonotype was detected a few times. The CDR3 is CASSSGFGQGTYEQYF. CDR3 coding DNA: TGTGCCAGTAGTTCAGGATTCGGACAGGGGACCTACGAGCAGTACTTC. This chain uses TRBV19 with TRBJ2-7, with 9 bases identical to TRBD1. Germline CDR1 reads LNHDA; CDR2 reads SQIVND (reference sequence). This CDR3 spans 16 amino acids. V lost 5 bases and J lost 2; bases outside the gene matches: 10.

J is TRBJ2-7 and V is TRBV6-6, with 8 bases aligning to TRBD2. The CDR3 totals 14 residues. V dropped 0 bases and J dropped 7; count of bases not matched to a gene: 5. Germline values: CDR1 MNHNY, CDR2 SVGAGI (reference sequence). The DNA of the CDR3 is TGTGCCAGCAGTTACTCGATCGAGCGGGGGGAGCAGTACGTC. Translating gives CASSYSIERGEQYV.

This clonotype was detected only once. The chain recombines TRBV6-6 with TRBJ2-3, with D tentatively TRBD2 (5 bases). Germline CDR1 is MNHNY and CDR2 is SVGAGI (reference sequence). The CDR3 is 15 residues long. V shed 8 bases and J shed 1 base, with 16 bases lying between them. The CDR3 sequence is CASFIGSHRTDTQYF. The CDR3 DNA reads TGTGCCAGCTTCATTGGGAGCCACCGCACAGATACGCAGTATTTT.

The sample holds a few counts of this clonotype. This chain uses TRBV4-1 with TRBJ1-5, with D perhaps matching TRBD1 (6 bases). The V end was cut by 0 bases, the J end by 0 bases, with 9 bases between. The germline V gene encodes CDR1 MGHRA and CDR2 YSYEKL. The CDR3 runs 16 residues. Here the CDR3 DNA reads TGCGCCAGCAGCCAAGAGTGGGGGGCTAGCAATCAGCCCCAGCATTTT. Translated, it gives CASSQEWGASNQPQHF.

V is TRBV4-1 and J is TRBJ1-4; D not resolved. The CDR3 length is 17 residues. Per the germline V gene, CDR1 is MGHRA and CDR2 is YSYEKL. The germline V and J ends were trimmed by 1 base and 5 bases, with 17 bases remaining between them. The DNA of the CDR3 is TGCGCCAGCAGCCAAGGGACTGGTAAAGCGGGGAATGAAAAACTGTTTTTT. It translates to CASSQGTGKAGNEKLFF.

The V gene is TRBV14, the J gene TRBJ2-1; 8 bases are shared with TRBD2. Germline CDR1 SGHDN, CDR2 FVKESK. The CDR3 has 16 amino acids. Unmatched junction bases numbered 3, after V lost 0 bases and J lost 2 bases. The CDR3 DNA follows: TGTGCCAGCAGCCAAGATTTCGGGGGGGCCTACAATGAGCAGTTCTTC. Its translation: CASSQDFGGAYNEQFF.

This clonotype has a handful of counts. This chain links TRBV7-8 with TRBJ2-1, with TRBD1 identical over 7 bases. Germline values: CDR1 SGHVS, CDR2 FQNEAQ. The CDR3 extends over 16 amino acids. V shed 4 bases, J shed 0 bases, and the junction held 6 bases outside the gene matches. CDR3 DNA sequence: TGTGCCAGCAGCTCTACAGGGGCCGACTCCTACAATGAGCAGTTCTTC. Its translation: CASSSTGADSYNEQFF.

The rearrangement joins TRBV4-1 to TRBJ1-2, with 7 bases that match TRBD1. In germline, CDR1 is MGHRA, CDR2 YSYEKL. V shed 1 base, J shed 8 bases, and the junction held 4 bases outside the gene matches. This CDR3 contains 13 residues. The DNA for the CDR3 is TGCGCCAGCAGCCAAGCTGAGGGGGCCGGCTACACCTTC. Its protein is CASSQAEGAGYTF.